These 13 T cell receptor beta chains share one sample of origin, sequenced in a study of blood T cell repertoires in COVID-19. Sequenced by immunoSEQ multiplex PCR; TCRdb stores in-frame clones only, minus some. The sample lists 250,000 to 350,000 clones, around 85% occurring once. Sequences were obtained from peripheral blood. These receptors were taken from a human donor with COVID-19, enrolled during active disease. The donor label of this sample is uncertain.

The rearrangement uses TRBV9 and TRBJ2-3; tentatively, D is TRBD2 (5 bases). Trimming stripped 0 bases from V and 8 bases from J, with 13 bases between. The CDR3 is made up of 14 amino acids. The germline gives CDR1 SGDLS, CDR2 YYNGEE. The CDR3 protein is CASSVVLGVGTQYF. Written as DNA, the CDR3 is TGTGCCAGCAGCGTAGTTCTGGGAGTAGGTACGCAGTATTTT.

The V call is TRBV5-1, the J call TRBJ1-6, with 7 bases fitting TRBD1. This CDR3 is built from 17 residues. With V trimmed by 3 bases and J by 7 bases, 13 bases remained unmatched. Per germline, CDR1 SGHRS and CDR2 YFSETQ. The CDR3 region is CASSSIPLAGGNSPLHF. For the CDR3, the DNA is TGCGCCAGCAGCTCGATTCCCTTGGCAGGGGGAAATTCACCCCTCCACTTT.

CDR3 nucleotides: TGTGCCAGCAGCGAGACAGGCGCCCTTAAAGCTTTCTTT. It encodes CASSETGALKAFF. The rearrangement uses TRBV28 and TRBJ1-1; tentatively, D is TRBD1 (6 bases). Between the trimmed V and J ends, which lost 6 bases and 9 bases, there was a span of 17 bases. Germline CDR1 is MDHEN and CDR2 is SYDVKM. The CDR3 has 13 amino acids. Combining the CDR3 with reference TRBV28 and TRBJ1-1 gives the whole variable domain DVKVTQSSRYLVKRTGEKVFLECVQDMDHENMFWYRQDPGLGLRLIYFSYDVKMKEKGDIPEGYSVSREKKERFSLILESASTNQTSMYLCASSETGALKAFFGQGTRLTVV.

This clone was found a few times. This sequence joins TRBV6-2 or TRBV6-3 and TRBJ1-1; D unresolved. The germline V and J ends were trimmed by 7 bases and 4 bases, with 13 bases remaining between them. The CDR3 covers 13 residues. The germline V gene has CDR1 MNHEY and CDR2 SVGEGT. DNA for the CDR3: TGTGCCAGCACCCCCCGTCGTATCACTGAAGCTTTCTTT. Its protein is CASTPRRITEAFF.

This clone was seen just once. The chain employs TRBV7-3 and TRBJ2-3, with D tentatively TRBD2 (7 bases). V shed 2 bases and J shed 0 bases, with 9 bases lying between them. The CDR3 extends over 15 amino acids. Germline loops: CDR1 SGHTA, CDR2 FQGTGA. This CDR3 reads CASSLAGASTDTQYF. The CDR3 DNA reads as TGTGCCAGCAGCTTAGCGGGGGCGAGCACAGATACGCAGTATTTT.

The chain couples TRBV6-5 to TRBJ1-2; 11 bases fit TRBD1. Germline-derived CDR1 and CDR2 are MNHEY and SVGAGI. After removal of 7 bases from V and 2 bases from J, the junction contained 3 bases not matched to a gene. CDR3 length: 14 residues. The CDR3 loop reads CASTRDRGNYGYTF. As DNA, the CDR3 is TGTGCCAGCACCAGGGACAGGGGGAACTATGGCTACACCTTC.

This chain joins TRBV5-1 and TRBJ2-5, with D uncertain. Trimming left V 1 base short and J 5 bases short, with 6 bases between. The CDR3 consists of 12 residues. Germline-derived CDR1 and CDR2 are SGHRS and YFSETQ. The CDR3 is CASSLYRETQYF. For the CDR3, the DNA is TGCGCCAGCAGCTTGTATCGGGAGACCCAGTACTTC.

The chain is built from TRBV3-1 (or the pseudogene TRBV3-2) and TRBJ1-1; D is ambiguous. Germline lookup yields CDR1 LGHDT and CDR2 YNNKEL (reference sequence). The CDR3 spans 14 residues. Trimming removed 4 bases at V and 0 bases at J, with 9 bases between. DNA of the CDR3: TGTGCCAGCAGCCGGCAGGATATGAACACTGAAGCTTTCTTT. It encodes CASSRQDMNTEAFF.

This clone appeared a single time. The V call is TRBV3-1 (or the pseudogene TRBV3-2), the J call TRBJ2-7; 7 bases line up with TRBD2. CDR3 length equals 13 residues. V trimming: 2 bases; J trimming: 3 bases; junction bases outside the gene matches: 1. Germline-derived CDR1 and CDR2 are LGHDT and YNNKEL (reference sequence). CDR3 nucleotides: TGTGCCAGCAGCCAAAGGGAGGGCTACGAGCAGTACTTC. It encodes CASSQREGYEQYF.

About this clone: Additional DNA sequences in this sample encode the identical CDR3. The genes are TRBV29-1 and TRBJ2-7; the D is unclear. Germline V lookup: CDR1 SQVTM, CDR2 ANQGSEA. The V gene lost 4 bases and the J gene lost 4 bases, with 17 bases spanning the gap. The CDR3 extends over 14 amino acids. The CDR3 bases are TGCAGCGTTGCCGGGTCCCTTAGCTCTTACGAGCAGTACTTC. Residues: CSVAGSLSSYEQYF.

V gene TRBV20-1 combines with J gene TRBJ2-7; TRBD2 is a possible D gene (6 bases). The CDR3 has 11 amino acids. The V and J ends lost 3 bases and 3 bases respectively, with 6 bases between them. Looked up from germline, CDR1 is DFQATT and CDR2 is SNEGSKA (reference sequence). Written as DNA, the CDR3 is TGCAGTGCTAGGCGGGGCTACGAGCAGTACTTC. This translates into CSARRGYEQYF.

This clone appeared a single time. The rearrangement joins TRBV6-5 to TRBJ1-3; tentatively, D is TRBD1 (5 bases). Germline V gene data show CDR1 as MNHEY and CDR2 as SVGAGI. The CDR3 consists of 14 residues. Between the trimmed V and J ends, which lost 6 bases and 0 bases, there was a span of 9 bases. The CDR3 DNA follows: TGTGCCAGCAGACGACAGAGCTCTGGAAACACCATATATTTT. This translates into CASRRQSSGNTIYF.

The V call is TRBV28, the J call TRBJ2-7, with D possibly TRBD1 on 6 matching bases. V was trimmed by 5 bases and J by 0 bases, leaving 17 bases between them. The CDR3 is 16 amino acids. Germline CDR1 MDHEN, CDR2 SYDVKM. The CDR3 nucleotides are TGTGCCAGCAGTCCCCCGACAGGTGCCCCCTCCTACGAGCAGTACTTC. This translates into CASSPPTGAPSYEQYF. Supplemented by reference TRBV28 and TRBJ2-7, the full variable domain reads DVKVTQSSRYLVKRTGEKVFLECVQDMDHENMFWYRQDPGLGLRLIYFSYDVKMKEKGDIPEGYSVSREKKERFSLILESASTNQTSMYLCASSPPTGAPSYEQYFGPGTRLTVT.